This entry concerns a single TCR beta chain. This record belongs to a study of blood T cell repertoires in COVID-19. Across the study: COVID-19 samples from acute and convalescent phases originated in the United States, Italy and Spain.

TCRdb keeps only in-frame clones here, not all; method: immunoSEQ multiplex PCR. The data contain approximately 190,000 clones, 84% of them singletons. With 0 bases removed from V and 9 bases from J, the gap between germline ends came to 10 bases. This CDR3 is 14 amino acids long. The V gene's germline CDR1 is SGHRS and CDR2 YFSETQ. Sequencing used peripheral blood. The source of this sequence is a woman in her 70s with active or convalescent COVID-19. The genes are TRBV5-1 and TRBJ1-6; D is perhaps TRBD1 (6 bases). The CDR3 coding sequence is TGCGCCAGCAGCTTGGAGGGGGTCAGTTCACCCCTCCACTTT. This gives the protein CASSLEGVSSPLHF.